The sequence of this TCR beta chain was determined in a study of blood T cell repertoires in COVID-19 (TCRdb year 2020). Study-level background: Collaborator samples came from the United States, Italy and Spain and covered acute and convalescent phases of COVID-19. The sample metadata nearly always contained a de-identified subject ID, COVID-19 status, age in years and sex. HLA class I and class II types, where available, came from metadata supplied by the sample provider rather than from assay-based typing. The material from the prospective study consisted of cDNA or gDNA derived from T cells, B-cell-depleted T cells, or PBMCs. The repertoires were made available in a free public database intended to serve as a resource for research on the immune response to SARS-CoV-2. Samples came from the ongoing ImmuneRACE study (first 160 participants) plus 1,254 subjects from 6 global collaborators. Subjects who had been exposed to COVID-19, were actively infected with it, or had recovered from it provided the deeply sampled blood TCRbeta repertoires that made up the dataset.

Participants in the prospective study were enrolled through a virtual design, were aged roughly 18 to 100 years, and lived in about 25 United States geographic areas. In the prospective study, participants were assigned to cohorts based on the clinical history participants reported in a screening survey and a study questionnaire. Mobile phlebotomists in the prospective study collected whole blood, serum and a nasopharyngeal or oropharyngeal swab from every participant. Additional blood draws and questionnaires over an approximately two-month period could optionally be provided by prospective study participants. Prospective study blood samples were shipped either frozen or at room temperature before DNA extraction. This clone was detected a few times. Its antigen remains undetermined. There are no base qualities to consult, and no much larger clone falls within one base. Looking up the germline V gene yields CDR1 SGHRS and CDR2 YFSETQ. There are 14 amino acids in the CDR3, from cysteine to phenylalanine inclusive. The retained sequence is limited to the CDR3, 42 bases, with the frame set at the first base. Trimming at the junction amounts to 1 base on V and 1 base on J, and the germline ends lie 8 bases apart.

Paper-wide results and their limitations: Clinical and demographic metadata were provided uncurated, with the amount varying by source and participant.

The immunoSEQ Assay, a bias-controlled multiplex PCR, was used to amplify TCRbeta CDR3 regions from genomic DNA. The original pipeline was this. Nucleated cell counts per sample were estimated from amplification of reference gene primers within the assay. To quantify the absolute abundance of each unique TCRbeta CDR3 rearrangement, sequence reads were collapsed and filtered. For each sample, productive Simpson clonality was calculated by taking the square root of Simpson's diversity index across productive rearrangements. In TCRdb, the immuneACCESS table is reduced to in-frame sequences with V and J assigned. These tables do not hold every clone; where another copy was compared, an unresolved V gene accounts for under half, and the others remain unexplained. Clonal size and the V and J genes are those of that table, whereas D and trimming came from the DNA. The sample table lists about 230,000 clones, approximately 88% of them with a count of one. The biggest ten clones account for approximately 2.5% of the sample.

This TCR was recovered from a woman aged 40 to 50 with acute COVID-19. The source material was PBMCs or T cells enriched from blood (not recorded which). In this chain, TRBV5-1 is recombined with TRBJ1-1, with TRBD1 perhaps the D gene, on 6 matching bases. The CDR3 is CASSLQGTNTEAFF. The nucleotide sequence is TGCGCCAGCAGCTTGCAGGGGACGAACACTGAAGCTTTCTTT. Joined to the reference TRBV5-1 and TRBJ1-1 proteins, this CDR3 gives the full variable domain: KAGVTQTPRYLIKTRGQQVTLSCSPISGHRSVSWYQQTPGQGLQFLFEYFSETQRNKGNFPGRFSGRQFSNSRSEMNVSTLELGDSALYLCASSLQGTNTEAFFGQGTRLTVV.